The TCR beta chain under discussion was sequenced for a study of human T cells and chemical hapten exposure. Overall study context: Patients had diphenylcyclopropenone applied to the scalp weekly throughout the approximately 26-week study. The patch tests put 0.01% DPC on the skin of the upper back and were read 6 days later. Findings and caveats of the study: TCRs exceeding a frequency of 1 in 1000 stayed unchanged under DPC sensitization.

This clonotype was picked up many times. Its target is not known. Regarding time point: pre-sensitization, week 0. Treatment in this sample: therapeutic diphenylcyclopropenone sensitization with weekly scalp DPC. Total RNA extraction was carried out from unfractionated whole blood. Using its own MiXCR run on the RACE reads, TCRdb lists one record per CDR3 protein. The sample records about 110,000 distinct CDR3 sequences, roughly 12% being singletons. The sequence came from a woman between 50 and 59 years old with alopecia areata. Some clones in this sample may be carry-over from other donors' samples. The sequencing here drew on whole blood, taken in connection with sensitization to the hapten diphenylcyclopropenone (DPC).

The CDR3 coding sequence is TGTGCCAGCAGTGAGAGCGGGAGAAGCTACAATGAGCAGTTCTTC. This gives the protein CASSESGRSYNEQFF. This chain connects TRBV12-3 or TRBV12-4 to TRBJ2-1, with TRBD2 matching 8 bases. J gave up 3 bases and V 5 bases, and 6 bases lay outside the gene matches. The CDR3 loop spans 15 amino acids.